This TCR beta chain was sequenced for a study of OX40 agonist ivuxolimab in advanced cancers. Findings and limits, study-wide: Also present in some nonresponders was a low level of normalized T-cell clonal expansion.

As concerns this clone: The target antigen is unknown.

CDR1 is MDHEN and CDR2 is SYDVKM in the germline V gene. The CDR3 loop spans 16 amino acids. Germline trimming cut 7 bases from V and 4 bases from J; bases unmatched to any gene: 10. The repertoire was sequenced with immunoSEQ multiplex PCR; TCRdb's copy has only in-frame clones and lacks some. The repertoire includes roughly 11,000 clones, about 76% of them detected once, and around 30% sits in the top ten. This specimen was CD4+ or CD8+ T cells sorted from blood, taken in a trial of the OX40 agonist ivuxolimab. This TCR came from an adult with an advanced solid tumor such as melanoma, head and neck, liver or kidney cancer. This chain connects TRBV28 to TRBJ2-1; 10 bases align to TRBD2. CDR3 protein: CASTFSGLAVYNEQFF. CDR3 nucleotide sequence: TGTGCCAGCACCTTCAGCGGACTAGCGGTTTACAATGAGCAGTTCTTC.